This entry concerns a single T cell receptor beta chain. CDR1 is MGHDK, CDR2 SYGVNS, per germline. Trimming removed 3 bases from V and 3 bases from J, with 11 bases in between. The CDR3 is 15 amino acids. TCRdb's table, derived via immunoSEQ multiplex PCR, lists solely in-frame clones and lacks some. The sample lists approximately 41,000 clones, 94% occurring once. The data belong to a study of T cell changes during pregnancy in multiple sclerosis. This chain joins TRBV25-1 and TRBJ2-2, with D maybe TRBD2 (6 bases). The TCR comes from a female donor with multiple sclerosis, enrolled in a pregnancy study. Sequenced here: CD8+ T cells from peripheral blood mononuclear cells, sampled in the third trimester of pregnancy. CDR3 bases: TGTGCCAGCAGTGAGACTAGTGCTGACACCGGGGAGCTGTTTTTT. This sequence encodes CASSETSADTGELFF.